The 13 T cell receptor beta chains given below trace back to one sample, sequenced in a study of T cell responses to AZD1222 COVID-19 vaccine. Profiling relied on immunoSEQ multiplex PCR, and the TCRdb table lists in-frame clones only, not all of them. The sample has some 84,000 clones, around nine tenths seen once. The input for sequencing was peripheral blood, taken 28 days after the second AZD1222 dose. The receptors originated from an adult who received the AZD1222 COVID-19 vaccine.

This chain joins TRBV27 and TRBJ1-4; TRBD1 agrees at 10 bases. This CDR3 is built from 15 residues. Germline V gene data show CDR1 as MNHEY and CDR2 as SMNVEV (reference sequence). The V segment lost 3 bases and the J segment 8 bases; nucleotides outside the gene matches: 6. CDR3 nucleotides: TGTGCCAGCAGTTTTAGACAGGGGGCACTAGAAAAACTGTTTTTT. Its protein product is CASSFRQGALEKLFF. Using reference TRBV27 and TRBJ1-4 for the parts outside the CDR3, the full variable domain is EAQVTQNPRYLITVTGKKLTVTCSQNMNHEYMSWYRQDPGLGLRQIYYSMNVEVTDKGDVPEGYKVSRKEKRNFPLILESPSPNQTSLYFCASSFRQGALEKLFFGSGTQLSVL.

The V and J genes are TRBV2 and TRBJ1-4; weak D call: TRBD1 (5 bases). This CDR3 region has 14 residues. Trimming shortened V by 7 bases and J by 8 bases, and 17 bases separated the two germline ends. CDR1 and CDR2 (germline): SNHLY, FYNNEI. DNA of the CDR3: TGTGCCAGCATTTCCGGCCCGGGGGGAGAAAAACTGTTTTTT. Translated, it gives CASISGPGGEKLFF. Combining the CDR3 with reference TRBV2 and TRBJ1-4 gives the whole variable domain EPEVTQTPSHQVTQMGQEVILRCVPISNHLYFYWYRQILGQKVEFLVSFYNNEISEKSEIFDDQFSVERPDGSNFTLKIRSTKLEDSAMYFCASISGPGGEKLFFGSGTQLSVL.

The rearrangement joins TRBV7-3 to TRBJ1-3, with D unresolved. Trimming took off 10 bases at V and 3 bases at J, with 13 bases between the two ends. CDR3 size: 13 residues. Germline V gene sequence: CDR1 SGHTA, CDR2 FQGTGA. CDR3: CATSRGGGNTIYF. CDR3 nucleotides: TGTGCCACCTCCCGGGGTGGTGGAAACACCATATATTTT.

The chain uses TRBV28 and TRBJ1-4; D possibly corresponds to TRBD1 (5 bases). The V end lost 5 bases, the J end lost 10 bases, and 14 bases lay between the germline ends. The CDR3 spans 13 residues. In germline, CDR1 is MDHEN, CDR2 SYDVKM. The CDR3 DNA sequence: TGTGCCAGCAGTCTCCGGGACGCCAGAAAACTGTTTTTT. This gives the protein CASSLRDARKLFF. Combining the CDR3 with reference TRBV28 and TRBJ1-4 gives the whole variable domain DVKVTQSSRYLVKRTGEKVFLECVQDMDHENMFWYRQDPGLGLRLIYFSYDVKMKEKGDIPEGYSVSREKKERFSLILESASTNQTSMYLCASSLRDARKLFFGSGTQLSVL.

This clone qualifies as medium-sized. The chain links TRBV5-8 to TRBJ2-7; D may be TRBD2 (6 bases). This CDR3 is built from 14 residues. Germline V gene sequence: CDR1 SGHTS, CDR2 YDEGEE. Trimming took 4 bases from V and 9 from J, leaving 20 bases between them. DNA of the CDR3: TGTGCCAGCAGCCCCCCGGGACTCCCTTCGGGGCAGTACTTC. It encodes CASSPPGLPSGQYF.

The chain employs TRBV6-2 or TRBV6-3 and TRBJ1-5; D ambiguous. The CDR3 sequence is 14 residues long. Germline loops: CDR1 MNHEY, CDR2 SVGEGT. The V end was cut by 0 bases, the J end by 9 bases, with 12 bases between. CDR3 amino acids: CASSYSPEERPQHF. The CDR3 DNA reads as TGTGCCAGCAGTTACTCTCCAGAAGAGCGGCCCCAGCATTTT.

The chain joins TRBV28 to TRBJ2-1, with 10 bases aligning to TRBD2. CDR1 and CDR2 from the germline V gene are MDHEN and SYDVKM. The CDR3 loop spans 15 amino acids. Unmatched junction bases numbered 9, after V lost 6 bases and J lost 7 bases. The CDR3 nucleotides read TGTGCCAGCAGCCAATTAGCGGGGGGTGTTAATGAGCAGTTCTTC. Translating it yields CASSQLAGGVNEQFF. Combining the CDR3 with reference TRBV28 and TRBJ2-1 gives the whole variable domain DVKVTQSSRYLVKRTGEKVFLECVQDMDHENMFWYRQDPGLGLRLIYFSYDVKMKEKGDIPEGYSVSREKKERFSLILESASTNQTSMYLCASSQLAGGVNEQFFGPGTRLTVL.

The V and J genes are TRBV11-2 and TRBJ2-6, with no clear D. In germline, CDR1 is SGHAT, CDR2 FQNNGV. V shed 3 bases and J shed 0 bases, with 18 bases lying between them. This CDR3 spans 19 amino acids. CDR3 sequence (DNA): TGTGCCAGCAGCTTCAGGCCCGACCGTGGAAACTCTGGGGCCAACGTCCTGACTTTC. The encoded protein is CASSFRPDRGNSGANVLTF.

The chain carries TRBV27 and TRBJ2-2; 8 bases fit TRBD2. Germline V lookup: CDR1 MNHEY, CDR2 SMNVEV (reference sequence). The V gene end was trimmed by 6 bases and the J gene end by 4 bases; junction bases not matched to a gene: 10. The CDR3 spans 16 residues. The CDR3 nucleotides read TGTGCCAGCAGCCCCCGGAGCGGGGGTGTCACCGGGGAGCTGTTTTTT. Translated: CASSPRSGGVTGELFF.

The CDR3 loop reads CASSIAGPGQGRYEQYF. Written as DNA, the CDR3 is TGTGCCAGTAGTATAGCGGGACCGGGACAGGGTCGCTACGAGCAGTACTTC. This chain uses TRBV19 with TRBJ2-7, with 9 bases identical to TRBD1. CDR1 is LNHDA, CDR2 SQIVND, per germline (reference sequence). The CDR3 has 17 amino acids. Unmatched junction bases numbered 10, after V lost 1 base and J lost 3 bases.

V gene TRBV24-1 combines with J gene TRBJ1-5; tentative D call: TRBD1 (6 bases). The CDR3 is made up of 12 amino acids. V was clipped by 7 bases and J by 5 bases, with 8 bases between them. Germline V gene lookup returns CDR1 KGHDR and CDR2 SFDVKD. In DNA form, the CDR3 reads TGTGCCACCAGACAGGGCGATCAGCCCCAGCATTTT. Translation: CATRQGDQPQHF.

This chain uses TRBV6-5 with TRBJ2-1, with 7 bases fitting TRBD1. Trimming at V came to 4 bases and at J to 5 bases, leaving 8 bases not matched to a gene. The CDR3 runs 15 residues. The V gene's germline CDR1 is MNHEY and CDR2 SVGAGI. This chain's CDR3 is CASSSSGQADNEQFF. CDR3 DNA: TGTGCCAGCAGTTCCAGCGGACAGGCTGACAATGAGCAGTTCTTC.

The chain combines TRBV12-5 with TRBJ2-1; TRBD2 agrees at 12 bases. CDR3 length: 15 amino acids. V gave up 7 bases and J gave up 4 bases; unmatched junction bases: 5. The germline gives CDR1 LGHNT, CDR2 FRNRAP. The CDR3 sequence: CASALLAGGYNEQFF. The CDR3, as DNA: TGTGCTAGTGCCCTACTAGCGGGGGGTTACAATGAGCAGTTCTTC. Together with reference TRBV12-5 and TRBJ2-1, the CDR3 gives the full variable domain: DARVTQTPRHKVTEMGQEVTMRCQPILGHNTVFWYRQTMMQGLELLAYFRNRAPLDDSGMPKDRFSAEMPDATLATLKIQPSEPRDSAVYFCASALLAGGYNEQFFGPGTRLTVL.